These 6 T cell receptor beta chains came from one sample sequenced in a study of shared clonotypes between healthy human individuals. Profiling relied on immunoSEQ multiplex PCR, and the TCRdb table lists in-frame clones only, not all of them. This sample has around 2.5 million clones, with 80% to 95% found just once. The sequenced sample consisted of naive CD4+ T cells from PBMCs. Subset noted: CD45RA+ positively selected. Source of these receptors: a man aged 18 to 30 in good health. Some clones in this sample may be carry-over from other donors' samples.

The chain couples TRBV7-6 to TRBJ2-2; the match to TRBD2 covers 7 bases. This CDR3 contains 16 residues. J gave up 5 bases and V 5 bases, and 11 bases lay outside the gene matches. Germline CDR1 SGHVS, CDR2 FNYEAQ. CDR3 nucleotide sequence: TGTGCCAGCAGCCCTTTTGGGAGGGGAGGGACCGGGGAGCTGTTTTTT. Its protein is CASSPFGRGGTGELFF.

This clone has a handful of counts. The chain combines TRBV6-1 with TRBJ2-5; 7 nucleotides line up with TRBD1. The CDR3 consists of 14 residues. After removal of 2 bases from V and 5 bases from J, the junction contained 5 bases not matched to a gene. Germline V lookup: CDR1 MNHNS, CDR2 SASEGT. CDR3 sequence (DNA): TGTGCCAGCAGTGAATTGAGAGGGGGCGAGACCCAGTACTTC. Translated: CASSELRGGETQYF.

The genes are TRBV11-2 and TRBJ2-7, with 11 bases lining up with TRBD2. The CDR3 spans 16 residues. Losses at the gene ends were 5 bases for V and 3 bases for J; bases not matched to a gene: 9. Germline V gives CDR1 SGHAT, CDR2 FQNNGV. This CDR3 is CASSLAGTSGHYEQYF. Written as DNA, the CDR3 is TGTGCCAGCAGCCTCGCCGGGACTAGCGGACACTACGAGCAGTACTTC.

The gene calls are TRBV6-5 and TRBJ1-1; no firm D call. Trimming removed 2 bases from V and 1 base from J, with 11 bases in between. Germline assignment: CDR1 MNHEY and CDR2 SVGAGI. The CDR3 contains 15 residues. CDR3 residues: CASSYGYRGNTEAFF. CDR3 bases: TGTGCCAGCAGTTACGGATACCGGGGGAACACTGAAGCTTTCTTT.

The CDR3 here is CASSPGGTNTEAFF. CDR3 DNA sequence: TGTGCCAGCAGTCCAGGGGGCACGAACACTGAAGCTTTCTTT. The rearrangement uses TRBV28 and TRBJ1-1, with 8 bases aligning to TRBD1. From germline, CDR1 is MDHEN and CDR2 SYDVKM. J lost 1 base, V lost 5 bases, and 3 bases had no gene match. There are 14 residues in the CDR3.

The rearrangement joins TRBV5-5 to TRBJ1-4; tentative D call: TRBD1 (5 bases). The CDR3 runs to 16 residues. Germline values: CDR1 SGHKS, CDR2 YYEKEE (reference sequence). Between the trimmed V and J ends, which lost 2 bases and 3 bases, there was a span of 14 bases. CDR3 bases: TGTGCCAGCAGCTTTTATACCGGGACCTCTAATGAAAAACTGTTTTTT. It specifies CASSFYTGTSNEKLFF.